The 4 T cell receptor beta chains listed next were all sequenced from one sample in a study of cytomegalovirus exposure and HLA in healthy donors. TCRdb's copy holds only in-frame clones and misses some; the assay was immunoSEQ multiplex PCR. Of 250,000 to 400,000 clones listed, around 90% were seen once; the top ten hold more than 0.9%. Sequenced: PBMCs. The origin of the receptors is a woman in her twenties or thirties in good health and CMV-seropositive.

The rearrangement joins TRBV7-2 to TRBJ1-5, with 7 bases identical to TRBD1. CDR1 and CDR2 from the germline V gene are SGHTA and FQGNSA. The CDR3 runs 12 residues. Trimming removed 4 bases from V and 13 bases from J; junction bases left unmatched: 7. The CDR3 region has the DNA TGTGCCAGCAGCTCCCAGGACAGGCAACAGCATTTT. It encodes CASSSQDRQQHF.

This clone appeared a single time. The CDR3 region has the DNA TGTGCCAGCAGTTTACAGTGGACAGATACGCAGTATTTT. Translation: CASSLQWTDTQYF. The V and J genes are TRBV27 and TRBJ2-3; D is unresolved. This CDR3 contains 13 residues. Trimming shortened V by 2 bases and J by 3 bases, and 6 bases separated the two germline ends. CDR1 MNHEY and CDR2 SMNVEV come from the germline V gene (reference sequence).

J is TRBJ2-5 and V is TRBV5-1; no reliable D call. V dropped 5 bases and J dropped 5 bases, with 10 bases sitting between them. The germline gives CDR1 SGHRS, CDR2 YFSETQ. This CDR3 has 12 residues. In DNA form, the CDR3 reads TGCGCCAGCAGTTTACCCCTTGAGACCCAGTACTTC. This translates into CASSLPLETQYF.

A single count supports this clone. This chain uses TRBV6-1 with TRBJ2-7; D possibly matches TRBD1 or TRBD2 (5 bases each). Trimming cost V 1 base and J 3 bases, with 13 bases left between them. Germline values: CDR1 MNHNS, CDR2 SASEGT. The CDR3 has 15 residues. The CDR3 region has the DNA TGTGCCAGCAGTGAAGGGGTTGGGGGTTTCTACGAGCAGTACTTC. Its protein product is CASSEGVGGFYEQYF.